This record concerns one TCR beta chain sequence. Its antigen remains unidentified. The data derive from a study of beta chain features in type 1 diabetes. Study-level results: Still unanswered here is whether HLA type influences TCRB rearrangement. For patients, the naive, central memory and Treg TCRB repertoires appeared more alike than for healthy donors. PCR might show a preference for shorter templates, equally across patients and controls.

Every isolated RNA sample was fully reverse transcribed, so sequencing captured expressed TCRB transcripts. Produced via immunoSEQ multiplex PCR; TCRdb's table is partial and in-frame only. Seen here are 200,000 to 250,000 clones, roughly two thirds observed once, and the top ten hold around 0.05%. The CDR3 covers 13 residues. CDR1 ENHRY and CDR2 SYGVKD come from the germline V gene. The V end lost 7 bases, the J end lost 7 bases, and 13 bases lay between the germline ends. This clonotype originated in a man aged 25-40 years in good health. This rearrangement joins TRBV10-3 to TRBJ2-2, with D possibly matching TRBD2 (6 bases). Sequences were obtained from naive CD4+ T cells from blood. CDR3 DNA sequence: TGTGCCATCATGGAGGGTCACGTCGGGGAGCTGTTTTTT. As protein: CAIMEGHVGELFF.